This T cell receptor (beta chain) derives from a study of blood T cell repertoires in COVID-19. The recovered donors of Cohort 3 showed two negative PCRs, clearance, or symptom resolution. Original data processing: Counts of nucleated cells, estimated from reference gene primer amplification, were obtained. Libraries were prepared by immunoSEQ multiplex PCR; TCRdb keeps only in-frame clonotypes and omits some of them. V and J calls and clone size follow that table, whereas D and trimming were derived from the DNA. The table lists some 310,000 clones, about nine tenths of them singletons, with more than 9% in the top ten. The germline gives CDR1 MNHEY, CDR2 SMNVEV (reference sequence). With V trimmed by 2 bases and J by 1 base, 16 bases remained unmatched. The CDR3 has 20 amino acids.

The sequencing input was PBMCs or T cells enriched from blood (not recorded which). The sequence was obtained from a woman in her thirties who had recovered from COVID-19. The chain has TRBV27 and TRBJ2-3, with 9 nucleotides matching TRBD1. CDR3 region: CASSLATLTPGQGGTDTQYF. As DNA, the CDR3 is TGTGCCAGCAGTTTAGCTACTTTAACTCCGGGACAGGGTGGCACAGATACGCAGTATTTT.